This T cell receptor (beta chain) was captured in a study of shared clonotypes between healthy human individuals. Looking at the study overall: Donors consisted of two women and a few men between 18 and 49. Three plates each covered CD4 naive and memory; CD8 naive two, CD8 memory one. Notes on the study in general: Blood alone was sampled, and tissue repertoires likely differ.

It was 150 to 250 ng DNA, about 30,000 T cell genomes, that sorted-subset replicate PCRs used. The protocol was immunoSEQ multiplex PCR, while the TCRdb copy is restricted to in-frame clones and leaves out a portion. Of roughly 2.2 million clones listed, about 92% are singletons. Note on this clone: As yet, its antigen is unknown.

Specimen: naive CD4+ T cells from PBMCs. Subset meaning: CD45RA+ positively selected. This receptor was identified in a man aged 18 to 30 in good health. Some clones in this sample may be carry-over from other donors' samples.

The CDR3 loop is CASSLSSFGETQYF. The CDR3 nucleotides read TGCGCCAGCAGCCTTAGTAGTTTCGGAGAGACCCAGTACTTC. V gene TRBV5-1 combines with J gene TRBJ2-5, with no clear D. There are 14 residues in the CDR3. Germline V lookup: CDR1 SGHRS, CDR2 YFSETQ. Trimming cost V 4 bases and J 4 bases, with 14 bases left between them. Drawing the rest from reference TRBV5-1 and TRBJ2-5, the complete variable domain is KAGVTQTPRYLIKTRGQQVTLSCSPISGHRSVSWYQQTPGQGLQFLFEYFSETQRNKGNFPGRFSGRQFSNSRSEMNVSTLELGDSALYLCASSLSSFGETQYFGPGTRLLVL.